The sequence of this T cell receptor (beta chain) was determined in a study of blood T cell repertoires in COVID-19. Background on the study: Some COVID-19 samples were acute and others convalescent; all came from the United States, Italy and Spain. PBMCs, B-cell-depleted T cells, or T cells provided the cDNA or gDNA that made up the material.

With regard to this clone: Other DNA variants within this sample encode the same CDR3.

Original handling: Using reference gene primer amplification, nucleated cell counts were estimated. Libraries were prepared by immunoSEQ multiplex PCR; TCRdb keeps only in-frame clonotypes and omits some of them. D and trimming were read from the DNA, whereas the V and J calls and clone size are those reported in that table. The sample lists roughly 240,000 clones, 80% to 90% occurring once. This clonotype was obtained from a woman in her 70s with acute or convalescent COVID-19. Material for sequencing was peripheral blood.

Written as DNA, the CDR3 is TGTGCCAGCTCACCAGGACAGCAAGAGACCCAGTACTTC. This sequence encodes CASSPGQQETQYF. This sequence joins TRBV18 and TRBJ2-5; maybe TRBD1 (6 bases). Germline values: CDR1 KGHSH, CDR2 LQKENI. Trimming pared 2 bases from V and 2 bases from J, leaving 6 bases between. The CDR3 covers 13 residues.